Below, one T cell receptor (beta chain) is given with its context. The V gene's germline CDR1 is SNHLY and CDR2 FYNNEI. Trimming took off 4 bases at V and 7 bases at J, with 19 bases between the two ends. This CDR3 has 15 amino acids. These data are taken from a study of blood T cell repertoires in COVID-19. Overall study: PBMCs, B-cell-depleted T cells, or T cells provided the cDNA or gDNA that made up the material.

Data came from immunoSEQ multiplex PCR; TCRdb stores just in-frame clones and leaves some out. The sample has roughly 330,000 clones, approximately 89% seen once. The TCR was taken from a woman in her 30s who had recovered from COVID-19. The chain combines TRBV2 with TRBJ1-2, with TRBD1 as a possible D gene (5 bases). The sample consisted of PBMCs or T cells enriched from blood (not recorded which). The CDR3 is CASSGDTGQPFGYTF. The CDR3 nucleotides read TGTGCCAGCAGTGGGGATACAGGCCAGCCCTTTGGCTACACCTTC.